The following is a T cell receptor (beta chain) sequence with its context. This sample is part of a study of blood T cell repertoires in COVID-19. Study as a whole: PBMCs, B-cell-depleted T cells, or T cells provided the cDNA or gDNA that made up the material.

This CDR3 is 14 amino acids long. V dropped 6 bases and J dropped 2 bases, with 14 bases sitting between them. Germline V gene lookup returns CDR1 SGHNT and CDR2 YENEEA. This table comes from immunoSEQ multiplex PCR, and its TCRdb copy is limited to in-frame clones, with some not included. In the table there are 310,000 or so clones, 80% to 90% of which are singletons. The chain employs TRBV11-3 and TRBJ2-7, with D maybe TRBD1 (5 bases). This clonotype originated in a man aged 18-30 years who had recovered from COVID-19. Input material: peripheral blood. The CDR3 region is CASSDSQEPYEQYF. CDR3 nucleotides: TGTGCCAGCAGTGACTCACAGGAACCCTACGAGCAGTACTTC.